This T cell receptor (beta chain) was retrieved from a study of blood T cell repertoires in COVID-19. At the level of the study: COVID-19 samples from acute and convalescent phases originated in the United States, Italy and Spain. The cDNA or gDNA used as material had been derived from T cells, B-cell-depleted T cells, or PBMCs.

Germline V gene lookup returns CDR1 SGHTA and CDR2 FQGNSA. After removal of 5 bases from V and 4 bases from J, the junction contained 4 bases not matched to a gene. This CDR3 contains 13 residues. Source study methods: Amplifying reference gene primers gave estimates of nucleated cell counts. Only in-frame clones appear in the TCRdb table, and some are missing; sequencing was by immunoSEQ multiplex PCR. That table gives V, J and clone size, and the DNA gave D and trimming. This sample has approximately 31,000 clones, with 65% to 90% found just once. The sequence was collected from a woman of 80 years or more with active or convalescent COVID-19. V gene TRBV7-2 combines with J gene TRBJ2-5; 7 nucleotides agree with TRBD2. What was sequenced was peripheral blood. The CDR3 loop is CASSPGGGETQYF. The CDR3 DNA sequence: TGTGCCAGCAGCCCCGGCGGGGGAGAGACCCAGTACTTC.